This entry describes one TCR beta chain. What it binds is not known. The CDR3 end shows no conserved phenylalanine or tryptophan, and so a read error is likely. During its preparation, the TCRbeta library received unique molecular identifiers. From the PCR reads, TCRdb called clonotypes with MiXCR, one entry per CDR3 protein. The table records 500,000 or so distinct CDR3 sequences, 9.5% to 12% of them present only once. These data come from a study of T-cell reconstitution after alpha-beta-depleted transplantation in children. Findings and caveats of the study: A year had passed since transplant, and T-cell counts and diversity by then came mostly from newly produced T cells. Certain patients had high TCRbeta diversity at day 60, and it came from recipient T cells and thymic progenitors that survived. There were reportedly several hundred expanded graft clones from which alpha-beta T cells came about two months after transplant.

This clonotype originated in a female patient aged 2 to 10 who had a stem cell transplant for aplastic anemia, so the T cells may come from the graft donor. The source material was PBMCs, mostly from graft donor cells, sampled 180 days after TCRalphabeta/CD19-depleted stem cell transplant.

CDR3 region: CATRGGQGSSYEQYL. In DNA, the CDR3 is TGTGCCACAAGAGGAGGACAGGGGAGCTCCTACGAGCAGTACTTG. The chain combines TRBV10-3 with TRBJ2-7; 9 bases agree with TRBD1. Germline values: CDR1 ENHRY, CDR2 SYGVKD. The CDR3 spans 15 residues. V was pared by 10 bases and J by 0 bases, with 10 bases of the junction left unmatched.